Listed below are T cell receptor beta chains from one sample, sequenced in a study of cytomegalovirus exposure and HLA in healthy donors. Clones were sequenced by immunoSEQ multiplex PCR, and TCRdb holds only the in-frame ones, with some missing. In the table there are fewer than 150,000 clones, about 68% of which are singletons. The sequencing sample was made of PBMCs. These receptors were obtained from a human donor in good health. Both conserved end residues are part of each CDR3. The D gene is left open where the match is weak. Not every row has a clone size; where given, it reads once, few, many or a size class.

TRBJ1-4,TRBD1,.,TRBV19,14,CASRGGLTNEKLFF,TGTGCCAGTAGAGGGGGCCTAACTAATGAAAAACTGTTTTTT
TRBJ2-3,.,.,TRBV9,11,CASSLTDTQYF,TGTGCCAGCAGCCTAACGGATACGCAGTATTTT
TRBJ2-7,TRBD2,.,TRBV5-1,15,CASSWGTSGIQEQYF,TGCGCCAGCAGCTGGGGGACTAGCGGGATTCAGGAACAGTACTTC
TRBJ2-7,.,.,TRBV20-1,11,CSAADTDEQYF,TGCAGTGCAGCCGACACTGACGAGCAGTACTTC
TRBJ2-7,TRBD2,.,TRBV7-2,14,CASSALQRGYEQYF,TGTGCCAGCAGCGCCTTACAGCGGGGATACGAGCAGTACTTC
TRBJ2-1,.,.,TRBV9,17,CASSVTPWGGTHNEQFF,TGTGCCAGCAGCGTGACCCCTTGGGGGGGCACACACAATGAGCAGTTCTTC
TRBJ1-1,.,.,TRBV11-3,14,CASSLVARNTEAFF,TGTGCCAGCAGCTTAGTAGCACGGAACACTGAAGCTTTCTTT
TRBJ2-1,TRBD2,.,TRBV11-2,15,CASSLGAGERNEQFF,TGTGCCAGCAGCTTAGGGGCGGGAGAACGTAATGAGCAGTTCTTC
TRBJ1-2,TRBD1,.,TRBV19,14,CASSIRGRDYGYTF,TGTGCCAGTAGTATAAGGGGGCGCGACTATGGCTACACCTTC
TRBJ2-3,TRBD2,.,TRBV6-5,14,CASARGGRTDTQYF,TGTGCCAGCGCTAGGGGAGGGAGGACAGATACGCAGTATTTT
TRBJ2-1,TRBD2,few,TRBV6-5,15,CASRRAGVSYNEQFF,TGTGCCAGCAGGCGCGCGGGAGTCTCCTACAATGAGCAGTTCTTC
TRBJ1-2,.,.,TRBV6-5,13,CASSYSSPGGYTF,TGTGCCAGCAGTTACAGTTCCCCGGGTGGCTACACCTTC
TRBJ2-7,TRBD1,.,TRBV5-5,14,CASSSRTGAHEQYF,TGTGCCAGCAGCTCCCGGACAGGGGCCCACGAGCAGTACTTC
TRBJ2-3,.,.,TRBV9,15,CASSVGVGGTDTQYF,TGTGCCAGCAGCGTAGGGGTAGGGGGCACAGATACGCAGTATTTT
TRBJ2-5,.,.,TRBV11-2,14,CASSLVSSGETQYF,TGTGCCAGCAGCTTAGTGTCCTCGGGAGAGACCCAGTACTTC
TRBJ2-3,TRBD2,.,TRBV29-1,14,CSFGDGTGRDTQYF,TGCAGCTTCGGGGACGGCACCGGGAGGGATACGCAGTATTTT
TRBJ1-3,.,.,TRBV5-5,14,CASSLARFGNTIYF,TGTGCCAGCAGCCTGGCCAGGTTTGGAAACACCATATATTTT
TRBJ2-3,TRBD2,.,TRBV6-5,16,CASSYSIAGGRGTQYF,TGTGCCAGCAGTTACTCGATTGCGGGAGGCCGGGGTACGCAGTATTTT
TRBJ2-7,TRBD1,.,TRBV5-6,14,CASSVGQGPYEQYF,TGTGCCAGCAGCGTGGGACAGGGGCCCTACGAGCAGTACTTC
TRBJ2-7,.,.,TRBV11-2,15,CASSRGVLGSYEQYF,TGTGCCAGCAGCCGCGGGGTCTTGGGGTCCTACGAGCAGTACTTC
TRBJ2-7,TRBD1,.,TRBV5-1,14,CASSGMTGNYGQYF,TGCGCCAGCAGCGGGATGACAGGGAACTACGGGCAGTACTTC
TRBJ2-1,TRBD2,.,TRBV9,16,CASSVLAASSYNEQFF,TGTGCCAGCAGCGTCCTAGCGGCAAGCTCCTACAATGAGCAGTTCTTC
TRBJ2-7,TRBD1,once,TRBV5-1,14,CASSLAGGAYEQYF,TGCGCCAGCAGCTTGGCAGGGGGCGCGTACGAGCAGTACTTC
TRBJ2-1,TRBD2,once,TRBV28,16,CASSPRTSGTGNEQFF,TGTGCCAGCAGTCCCCGGACTAGCGGGACGGGGAATGAGCAGTTCTTC
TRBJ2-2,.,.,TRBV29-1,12,CSVSAGIGELFF,TGCAGCGTTTCGGCGGGGATCGGGGAGCTGTTTTTT
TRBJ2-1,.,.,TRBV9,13,CASSVVPTNEQFF,TGTGCCAGCAGCGTAGTGCCTACCAATGAGCAGTTCTTC
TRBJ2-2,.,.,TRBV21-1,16,CASSWVGPGNTGELFF,.
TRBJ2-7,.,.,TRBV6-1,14,CASKEGAYSYEQYF,TGTGCCAGCAAAGAGGGAGCCTACTCCTACGAGCAGTACTTC
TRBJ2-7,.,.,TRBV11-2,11,CASSLNQEQYF,TGTGCCAGCAGCTTAAATCAAGAGCAGTACTTC
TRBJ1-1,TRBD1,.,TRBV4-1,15,CASSQGQGAGTEAFF,TGCGCCAGCAGCCAAGGACAGGGGGCGGGCACTGAAGCTTTCTTT
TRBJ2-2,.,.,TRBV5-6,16,CASSEPAGRNTGELFF,TGTGCCAGCAGCGAACCGGCGGGGCGCAACACCGGGGAGCTGTTTTTT
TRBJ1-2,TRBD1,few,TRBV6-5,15,CASSRQGTLSYGYTF,TGTGCCAGCAGCCGACAGGGTACACTCTCCTATGGCTACACCTTC
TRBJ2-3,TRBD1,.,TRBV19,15,CASRAGTGFTDTQYF,TGTGCCAGTAGGGCCGGGACAGGTTTTACAGATACGCAGTATTTT
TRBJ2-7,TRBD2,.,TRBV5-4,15,CASSPRTSGTYEQYF,TGTGCCAGCAGCCCCCGGACTAGCGGCACCTACGAGCAGTACTTC
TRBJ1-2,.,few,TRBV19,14,CASSIVGGDYGYTF,TGTGCCAGTAGTATAGTAGGAGGAGACTATGGCTACACCTTC
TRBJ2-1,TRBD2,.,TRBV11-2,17,CASSNLRGREEDNEQFF,TGTGCCAGCAGCAATCTCCGGGGGCGGGAGGAAGACAATGAGCAGTTCTTC
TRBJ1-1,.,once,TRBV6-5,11,CASKGDTEAFF,TGTGCCAGCAAGGGGGACACTGAAGCTTTCTTT
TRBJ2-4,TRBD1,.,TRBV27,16,CASSLWTGDLKNIQYF,TGTGCCAGCAGTTTATGGACAGGGGACCTCAAAAACATTCAGTACTTC
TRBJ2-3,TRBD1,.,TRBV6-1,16,CASSANRGISTDTQYF,TGTGCCAGCAGTGCGAACAGGGGAATAAGCACAGATACGCAGTATTTT
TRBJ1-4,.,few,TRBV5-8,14,CASSPPAGHEKLFF,TGTGCCAGCAGCCCCCCCGCTGGGCATGAAAAACTGTTTTTT
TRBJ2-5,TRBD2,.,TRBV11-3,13,CASSQGLAETQYF,TGTGCCAGCAGCCAAGGACTAGCGGAGACCCAGTACTTC
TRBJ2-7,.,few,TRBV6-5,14,CASSSLGGSYEQYF,TGTGCCAGCAGTTCCCTAGGCGGGTCCTACGAGCAGTACTTC